Following are 20 T cell receptor beta chains from one sample sequenced in a study of blood T cell repertoires in COVID-19. Sequencing used immunoSEQ multiplex PCR; TCRdb keeps in-frame clones, though not all of them. The sample has 120,000 or so clones; 88% are singletons. Sequenced input: peripheral blood. These receptors came from a human donor in a cohort sampled during active COVID-19.

The chain is built from TRBV11-2 and TRBJ2-2; 7 nucleotides align to TRBD2. The CDR3 is 14 amino acids. Germline CDR1 SGHAT, CDR2 FQNNGV. The V and J ends lost 4 bases and 4 bases, in that order; junction bases with no gene match: 3. CDR3 region: CASSSAGSTGELFF. The CDR3 DNA reads TGTGCCAGCAGCTCAGCGGGATCCACCGGGGAGCTGTTTTTT.

The genes are TRBV6-5 and TRBJ1-5; D perhaps matches TRBD1 (6 bases). With 5 bases removed from V and 3 bases from J, the gap between germline ends came to 14 bases. Germline CDR1 and CDR2: MNHEY and SVGAGI. The CDR3 runs 15 residues. The CDR3 nucleotides are TGTGCCAGCAGTATCGACAGGTTGAACAATCAGCCCCAGCATTTT. Its translation: CASSIDRLNNQPQHF.

The chain employs TRBV6-5 and TRBJ2-7, with D tentatively TRBD2 (5 bases). The germline V gene has CDR1 MNHEY and CDR2 SVGAGI. There are 14 residues in the CDR3. The V end was cut by 6 bases, the J end by 0 bases, with 12 bases between. The CDR3 bases are TGTGCCAGCAGGGTCGGGGAAAGCTCCTACGAGCAGTACTTC. Translated, it gives CASRVGESSYEQYF.

The J gene is TRBJ2-3, the V gene TRBV5-4; 7 nucleotides align to TRBD2. The CDR3 extends over 13 amino acids. Germline loops: CDR1 SGHNT, CDR2 YYREEE (reference sequence). The V gene end was trimmed by 6 bases and the J gene end by 9 bases; junction bases not matched to a gene: 10. CDR3 nucleotides: TGTGCCAGCACCCTGGGGGAGGGGATGACGCAGTATTTT. It translates to CASTLGEGMTQYF.

V usage is TRBV3-1 (or the pseudogene TRBV3-2) and J usage is TRBJ2-5; 9 bases are a match to TRBD2. This CDR3 contains 16 residues. Looked up from germline, CDR1 is LGHDT and CDR2 is YNNKEL (reference sequence). J lost 2 bases, V lost 3 bases, and 7 bases had no gene match. CDR3 in amino acids: CASSHGHAGGQETQYF. The CDR3 DNA follows: TGTGCCAGCAGCCATGGTCATGCGGGAGGGCAAGAGACCCAGTACTTC.

The chain combines TRBV7-9 with TRBJ2-1; 7 positions match TRBD1. The J segment lost 3 bases and the V segment lost 6 bases, leaving 8 bases of the junction unmatched. Germline V gene data show CDR1 as SEHNR and CDR2 as FQNEAQ (reference sequence). The CDR3 has 15 amino acids. The CDR3 sequence: CASRKDRDLYNEQFF. The CDR3 region has the DNA TGTGCCAGCAGAAAAGACAGGGATCTCTACAATGAGCAGTTCTTC.

The rearrangement uses TRBV2 and TRBJ1-4; D uncertain. This CDR3 contains 15 residues. Germline CDR1 SNHLY, CDR2 FYNNEI. The V end lost 7 bases, the J end lost 5 bases, and 17 bases lay between the germline ends. The CDR3 sequence is CASTRVRRSNEKLFF. The CDR3 coding sequence is TGTGCCAGCACGAGGGTCAGGCGGTCGAATGAAAAACTGTTTTTT.

This chain uses TRBV5-1 with TRBJ2-1; 10 bases line up with TRBD2. The V and J ends lost 4 bases and 4 bases, in that order; junction bases with no gene match: 5. This CDR3 is 15 amino acids long. CDR1 and CDR2 (germline): SGHRS, YFSETQ. The DNA for the CDR3 is TGCGCCAGCAGCGTTGGACTAGCGGATTACAATGAGCAGTTCTTC. Translated, it gives CASSVGLADYNEQFF.

This clone was observed a single time. The chain couples TRBV18 to TRBJ2-1; D perhaps matches TRBD2 (5 bases). The ends were cut back, 2 bases at V and 6 bases at J, with 11 bases in the middle. This CDR3 spans 14 amino acids. Germline CDR1 is KGHSH and CDR2 is LQKENI. The CDR3 DNA follows: TGTGCCAGCTCACCAGCTAGCAGCGCCAATGAGCAGTTCTTC. This translates into CASSPASSANEQFF. Complete variable domain (other parts from reference TRBV18 and TRBJ2-1): NAGVMQNPRHLVRRRGQEARLRCSPMKGHSHVYWYRQLPEEGLKFMVYLQKENIIDESGMPKERFSAEFPKEGPSILRIQQVVRGDSAAYFCASSPASSANEQFFGPGTRLTVL.

This clone was found once. The chain has TRBV4-1 and TRBJ2-3, with TRBD2 identical over 10 bases. Germline assignment: CDR1 MGHRA and CDR2 YSYEKL. The CDR3 spans 17 residues. V gave up 1 base and J gave up 0 bases; unmatched junction bases: 4. CDR3 sequence reads: CASSQVSGRPSTDTQYF. CDR3 coding DNA: TGCGCCAGCAGCCAAGTTAGCGGGAGGCCGAGCACAGATACGCAGTATTTT.

This clone was found once. The chain employs TRBV5-4 and TRBJ1-1, with 7 positions matching TRBD1. Trimming cost V 4 bases and J 6 bases; bases outside gene matches: 6. Germline V gene lookup returns CDR1 SGHNT and CDR2 YYREEE (reference sequence). The CDR3 spans 13 residues. CDR3 nucleotide sequence: TGTGCCAGCAGCCTAGACAGGGTTTCTGAAGCTTTCTTT. Its protein is CASSLDRVSEAFF. The whole variable domain, remainder taken from reference TRBV5-4 and TRBJ1-1, is ETGVTQSPTHLIKTRGQQVTLRCSSQSGHNTVSWYQQALGQGPQFIFQYYREEENGRGNFPPRFSGLQFPNYSSELNVNALELDDSALYLCASSLDRVSEAFFGQGTRLTVV.

This chain uses TRBV12-3 or TRBV12-4 with TRBJ1-5, with D hard to call. This CDR3 region has 13 residues. Trimming took 6 bases from V and 9 from J, leaving 15 bases between them. The CDR3 sequence: CASRSFAPGPQHF. CDR3 coding DNA: TGTGCCAGCAGGTCCTTCGCTCCAGGGCCCCAGCATTTT.

This clone was seen just once. The CDR3 DNA follows: TGTGCCAGCAGTTCCCAGGGCCGATCCAATGAGCAGTTCTTC. Residues: CASSSQGRSNEQFF. This chain connects TRBV27 to TRBJ2-1; perhaps TRBD1 as D (5 bases). From germline, CDR1 is MNHEY and CDR2 SMNVEV (reference sequence). The CDR3 runs to 14 residues. V lost 4 bases to trimming and J lost 6 bases, with 13 bases between them.

The V gene is TRBV30, the J gene TRBJ2-2; D is unresolved. Germline V CDR1 and CDR2: GTSNPN, SVGIG (reference sequence). This CDR3 has 16 residues. Trimming cost V 0 bases and J 4 bases, with 15 bases left between them. The CDR3 nucleotides are TGTGCCTGGAGTGTAGGATCCTTCAGGCGCACCGGGGAGCTGTTTTTT. The encoded protein is CAWSVGSFRRTGELFF.

V and J are TRBV19 and TRBJ2-1; a possible D gene is TRBD2 (6 bases). The V end was cut by 7 bases, the J end by 4 bases, with 14 bases between. The CDR3 has 14 amino acids. Germline loops: CDR1 LNHDA, CDR2 SQIVND (reference sequence). This chain's CDR3 is CASKPAGTYNEQFF. DNA for the CDR3: TGTGCCAGTAAGCCAGCCGGGACTTACAATGAGCAGTTCTTC.

The genes are TRBV10-3 and TRBJ2-3, with TRBD2 matching 12 bases. In germline, CDR1 is ENHRY, CDR2 SYGVKD. The CDR3 has 14 amino acids. The V and J ends lost 9 bases and 5 bases, in that order; junction bases with no gene match: 6. In nucleotides, the CDR3 is TGTGCCATTACCCAGACTAGCGGGGGAGATACGCAGTATTTT. As protein: CAITQTSGGDTQYF.

V usage is TRBV4-1 and J usage is TRBJ2-5; TRBD2 matches 13 bases. The germline V gene encodes CDR1 MGHRA and CDR2 YSYEKL. J gave up 3 bases and V 4 bases, and 8 bases lay outside the gene matches. CDR3 length: 17 amino acids. The CDR3 is CASSPRTSGGPKETQYF. CDR3 DNA: TGCGCCAGCAGCCCTAGGACTAGCGGGGGCCCCAAAGAGACCCAGTACTTC.

The chain has TRBV6-4 and TRBJ2-1; D possibly corresponds to TRBD1 (5 bases). V lost 5 bases, J lost 5 bases, and 19 bases lay in between. The CDR3 extends over 16 amino acids. The germline V gene has CDR1 MRHNA and CDR2 SNTAGT. DNA of the CDR3: TGTGCCAGCAGTCCTCAGGGTACCCCTCCACACAATGAGCAGTTCTTC. Translation: CASSPQGTPPHNEQFF.

The genes are TRBV28 and TRBJ2-7, with D possibly being TRBD2 (6 bases). Trimming removed 11 bases from V and 2 bases from J, with 16 bases in between. This CDR3 region has 13 residues. Germline V gene data show CDR1 as MDHEN and CDR2 as SYDVKM. CDR3 protein: CASKAGRTYEQYF. Here the CDR3 DNA reads TGTGCCTCTAAAGCAGGGAGGACCTACGAGCAGTACTTC.

The rearrangement links TRBV6-1 to TRBJ2-7; 9 bases agree with TRBD2. There are 14 residues in the CDR3. The germline V gene has CDR1 MNHNS and CDR2 SASEGT. J lost 3 bases, V lost 3 bases, and 3 bases had no gene match. CDR3 sequence reads: CASSDLAGFYEQYF. For the CDR3, the DNA is TGTGCCAGCAGTGACCTAGCGGGATTCTACGAGCAGTACTTC.